These 32 T cell receptor beta chains were all obtained from the same sample, sequenced in a study of early T cells in non-severe SARS-CoV-2 infection. TCRdb called the 5' RACE reads again in MiXCR, with one record for every CDR3 protein. The sample shows more than 85,000 distinct CDR3 sequences, approximately 17% of them seen only once. Material: whole blood. These receptors came from an adult who was a healthcare worker with PCR-confirmed SARS-CoV-2 infection or an uninfected control (not recorded which).

J is TRBJ2-2 and V is TRBV28; 10 bases map to TRBD2. The CDR3 is 17 residues long. In germline, CDR1 is MDHEN, CDR2 SYDVKM. Trimming removed 4 bases from V and 5 bases from J; junction bases left unmatched: 10. CDR3 in DNA: TGTGCCAGCAGTTGGTTGGCTAGCGGGAGCGGGACCGGGGAGCTGTTTTTT. This sequence encodes CASSWLASGSGTGELFF. Supplemented by reference TRBV28 and TRBJ2-2, the full variable domain reads DVKVTQSSRYLVKRTGEKVFLECVQDMDHENMFWYRQDPGLGLRLIYFSYDVKMKEKGDIPEGYSVSREKKERFSLILESASTNQTSMYLCASSWLASGSGTGELFFGEGSRLTVL.

This clonotype was detected ten times or more. The chain combines TRBV28 with TRBJ1-2; D is unresolved. This CDR3 is built from 15 residues. Germline CDR1 is MDHEN and CDR2 is SYDVKM. The V end was cut by 3 bases, the J end by 2 bases, with 13 bases between. The CDR3 DNA follows: TGTGCCAGCAGTTTTTCAGGATTTGACAACTATGGCTACACCTTC. Encoded protein: CASSFSGFDNYGYTF.

The chain is built from TRBV2 and TRBJ2-1; TRBD2 might be the D (6 bases). Trimming took off 8 bases at V and 4 bases at J, with 15 bases between the two ends. The CDR3 is 14 residues long. Germline CDR1 SNHLY, CDR2 FYNNEI. CDR3 DNA: TGTGCCAGCTGTAGGGAGGAAACGTACAATGAGCAGTTCTTC. This sequence encodes CASCREETYNEQFF.

This clonotype was observed a handful of times. This rearrangement joins TRBV9 to TRBJ2-1; TRBD2 matches at 11 bases. After removal of 3 bases from V and 7 bases from J, the junction contained 9 bases not matched to a gene. This CDR3 is built from 16 residues. Germline CDR1 reads SGDLS; CDR2 reads YYNGEE. CDR3 residues: CASSGLAGGPGNEQFF. DNA of the CDR3: TGTGCCAGCAGCGGTTTAGCGGGAGGGCCGGGTAATGAGCAGTTCTTC.

This clonotype was seen a few times. The chain is built from TRBV27 and TRBJ2-5; D may match TRBD1 or TRBD2 (5 bases each). The CDR3 extends over 16 amino acids. Germline V CDR1 and CDR2: MNHEY, SMNVEV (reference sequence). V dropped 5 bases and J dropped 1 base, with 17 bases sitting between them. The CDR3 region has the DNA TGTGCCAGCAGTGAAACCGGGACCAGGGCCCAAGAGACCCAGTACTTC. Its translation: CASSETGTRAQETQYF.

This clonotype has only a few counts. V and J are TRBV19 and TRBJ2-5, with a weak D call TRBD2 (5 bases). Trimming pared 0 bases from V and 5 bases from J, leaving 13 bases between. This CDR3 has 15 amino acids. Germline V gene lookup returns CDR1 LNHDA and CDR2 SQIVND (reference sequence). As DNA, the CDR3 is TGTGCCAGTAGTATAGATTACTCAAGCGGTGAGACCCAGTACTTC. The encoded protein is CASSIDYSSGETQYF. The full variable domain, with the rest looked up from reference TRBV19 and TRBJ2-5, is DGGITQSPKYLFRKEGQNVTLSCEQNLNHDAMYWYRQDPGQGLRLIYYSQIVNDFQKGDIAEGYSVSREKKESFPLTVTSAQKNPTAFYLCASSIDYSSGETQYFGPGTRLLVL.

This clonotype has a count of ten or more. The chain carries TRBV6-2 or TRBV6-3 and TRBJ2-2; D remains unclear. V dropped 6 bases and J dropped 8 bases, with 7 bases sitting between them. Germline V gives CDR1 MNHEY, CDR2 SVGEGT. The CDR3 totals 11 residues. DNA for the CDR3: TGTGCCAGCAGGAGTATAGGGGAGCTGTTTTTT. Translating it yields CASRSIGELFF.

The sample holds a few counts of this clonotype. The V gene is TRBV11-2, the J gene TRBJ2-5; D might be TRBD1 or TRBD2, each matching 6 bases. V was cut by 4 bases and J by 4 bases, with 19 bases left in between. Germline V gene data show CDR1 as SGHAT and CDR2 as FQNNGV. The CDR3 is made up of 16 amino acids. CDR3: CASSSGSFGGRETQYF. The CDR3 region has the DNA TGTGCCAGCAGCTCAGGAAGTTTTGGGGGGCGAGAGACCCAGTACTTC.

This clonotype showed up just a few times. The rearrangement uses TRBV30 and TRBJ2-7; no definite D call. Trimming removed 4 bases from V and 6 bases from J, with 10 bases in between. This CDR3 region has 11 residues. Germline V lookup: CDR1 GTSNPN, CDR2 SVGIG (reference sequence). In nucleotides, the CDR3 is TGTGCCTGGATTGGAAGAGTCGAGCAGTACTTC. It is translated as CAWIGRVEQYF.

This clonotype was seen a few times. The chain combines TRBV20-1 with TRBJ2-3, with D unclear. Germline V CDR1 and CDR2: DFQATT, SNEGSKA (reference sequence). Between the trimmed V and J ends, which lost 0 bases and 2 bases, there was a span of 6 bases. The CDR3 is made up of 13 amino acids. CDR3 bases: TGCAGTGCTAGAGACCCTGTCACAGATACGCAGTATTTT. This translates into CSARDPVTDTQYF.

This clonotype was recorded at least ten times. The chain carries TRBV10-3 and TRBJ2-7; 7 bases are a match to TRBD1. Trimming at V came to 4 bases and at J to 7 bases, leaving 16 bases not matched to a gene. The CDR3 totals 16 residues. CDR1 ENHRY and CDR2 SYGVKD come from the germline V gene. The CDR3 spells CAISGGPGTAKGEQYF. The CDR3 DNA sequence: TGTGCCATCAGTGGAGGCCCGGGGACAGCAAAAGGGGAGCAGTACTTC.

This clonotype was seen many times. The gene calls are TRBV10-2 and TRBJ2-7; TRBD1 is a possible D gene (5 bases). The length of the CDR3 is 12 residues. Trimming removed 6 bases at V and 4 bases at J, with 10 bases between. Germline V gene data show CDR1 as WSHSY and CDR2 as SAAADI. The CDR3 here is CASSRDRYEQYF. The DNA of the CDR3 is TGCGCCAGCAGCCGTGACAGATACGAGCAGTACTTC.

The rearrangement joins TRBV7-9 to TRBJ1-2; D gene uncertain. The CDR3 spans 15 residues. CDR1 is SEHNR and CDR2 is FQNEAQ in the germline V gene (reference sequence). V was clipped by 7 bases and J by 7 bases, with 22 bases between them. The CDR3 sequence is CASNRVGRESSGYTF. DNA for the CDR3: TGTGCCAGCAACCGAGTAGGGAGGGAAAGTAGTGGCTACACCTTC. The variable domain in full, with the rest retrieved from reference TRBV7-9 and TRBJ1-2, is DTGVSQNPRHKITKRGQNVTFRCDPISEHNRLYWYRQTLGQGPEFLTYFQNEAQLEKSRLLSDRFSAERPKGSFSTLEIQRTEQGDSAMYLCASNRVGRESSGYTFGSGTRLTVV.

In its sample, this clonotype was seen a few times. The chain employs TRBV12-3 or TRBV12-4 and TRBJ2-1; TRBD2 agrees at 13 bases. Germline trimming cut 7 bases from V and 1 base from J; bases unmatched to any gene: 7. The CDR3 extends over 17 amino acids. The CDR3 region is CASTDVTSGRSYNEQFF. In DNA, the CDR3 is TGTGCCAGCACTGACGTGACTAGCGGGAGGTCCTACAATGAGCAGTTCTTC.

This clonotype came up many times. The gene calls are TRBV19 and TRBJ1-2, with D perhaps TRBD1 (5 bases). The CDR3 covers 16 residues. The V and J ends lost 7 bases and 4 bases respectively, with 22 bases between them. The V gene's germline CDR1 is LNHDA and CDR2 SQIVND (reference sequence). In nucleotides, the CDR3 is TGTGCCAGTACCGCGGGACTCCCGGGGGGAGCCTATGGCTACACCTTC. Protein: CASTAGLPGGAYGYTF. The full variable domain, with the rest looked up from reference TRBV19 and TRBJ1-2, is DGGITQSPKYLFRKEGQNVTLSCEQNLNHDAMYWYRQDPGQGLRLIYYSQIVNDFQKGDIAEGYSVSREKKESFPLTVTSAQKNPTAFYLCASTAGLPGGAYGYTFGSGTRLTVV.

The genes are TRBV28 and TRBJ2-3; D uncertain. Germline assignment: CDR1 MDHEN and CDR2 SYDVKM. V shed 4 bases and J shed 9 bases, with 5 bases lying between them. CDR3 length equals 10 residues. The CDR3 spells CASSSITQYF. The CDR3 nucleotides are TGTGCCAGCAGTTCCATAACGCAGTATTTT.

The chain has TRBV24-1 and TRBJ2-5; no clear D gene. The CDR3 sequence is 13 residues long. The V gene lost 5 bases and the J gene lost 2 bases, with 8 bases spanning the gap. Germline CDR1 KGHDR, CDR2 SFDVKD. The CDR3 region has the DNA TGTGCCACCAGTGTACTGGGGCAAGAGACCCAGTACTTC. Its protein is CATSVLGQETQYF.

This clonotype was observed a handful of times. The chain combines TRBV4-3 with TRBJ2-6, with unresolved D. This CDR3 has 18 amino acids. Germline V gene lookup returns CDR1 LGHNA and CDR2 YSLEER. V was pared by 1 base and J by 0 bases, with 13 bases between. The CDR3 coding sequence is TGCGCCAGCAGCCAAGCTCGCGACGGGTACTCTGGGGCCAACGTCCTGACTTTC. Translation: CASSQARDGYSGANVLTF.

This clonotype was recorded many times. The chain links TRBV4-1 to TRBJ2-5; the D call may be TRBD1 or TRBD2 (5 bases each). Germline loops: CDR1 MGHRA, CDR2 YSYEKL. V was cut by 0 bases and J by 5 bases, with 10 bases left in between. This CDR3 region has 14 residues. This chain's CDR3 is CASSQDLGEETQYF. The CDR3 nucleotides read TGCGCCAGCAGCCAAGATCTAGGGGAGGAGACCCAGTACTTC.

The chain combines TRBV6-5 with TRBJ1-5; D ambiguous. V lost 6 bases to trimming and J lost 1 base, with 10 bases between them. CDR3 length: 14 residues. The germline gives CDR1 MNHEY, CDR2 SVGAGI. As DNA, the CDR3 is TGTGCCAGCAGCGCCGACCAAAGCAATCAGCCCCAGCATTTT. This encodes CASSADQSNQPQHF.

This clonotype has ten or more counts. This chain uses TRBV5-1 with TRBJ2-7; D uncertain. The CDR3 is made up of 13 amino acids. Trimming took 2 bases from V and 4 from J, leaving 10 bases between them. Germline V gives CDR1 SGHRS, CDR2 YFSETQ. The CDR3 nucleotides are TGCGCCAGCAGCTTCCGTCTGGATTACGAGCAGTACTTC. It is translated as CASSFRLDYEQYF. The full variable domain, its missing parts supplied by reference TRBV5-1 and TRBJ2-7, is KAGVTQTPRYLIKTRGQQVTLSCSPISGHRSVSWYQQTPGQGLQFLFEYFSETQRNKGNFPGRFSGRQFSNSRSEMNVSTLELGDSALYLCASSFRLDYEQYFGPGTRLTVT.

This clonotype has a handful of counts. The V call is TRBV7-2, the J call TRBJ2-3; D might be TRBD2 (6 bases). The CDR3 loop spans 15 amino acids. CDR1 is SGHTA, CDR2 FQGNSA, per germline. With 1 base removed from V and 5 bases from J, the gap between germline ends came to 13 bases. The CDR3 is CASSLGVGLGDTQYF. CDR3 nucleotide sequence: TGTGCCAGCAGCTTAGGTGTGGGACTGGGAGATACGCAGTATTTT.

The chain combines TRBV12-3 or TRBV12-4 with TRBJ2-3; the D is unclear. The CDR3 length is 13 residues. V was clipped by 6 bases and J by 0 bases, with 7 bases between them. The CDR3 nucleotides are TGTGCCAGCAGAGTCGGCAGCACAGATACGCAGTATTTT. Translating gives CASRVGSTDTQYF.

This clonotype was counted a few times. J is TRBJ1-2 and V is TRBV20-1, with D possibly being TRBD1 (5 bases). Trimming took 7 bases from V and 4 from J, leaving 16 bases between them. The CDR3 extends over 13 amino acids. CDR1 and CDR2 from the germline V gene are DFQATT and SNEGSKA (reference sequence). The CDR3 DNA reads as TGCAGTGTTGAGCGGACTGGGACCTATGGCTACACCTTC. It codes for CSVERTGTYGYTF.

This clonotype showed up many times. The V call is TRBV20-1, the J call TRBJ2-7; possibly TRBD1 or TRBD2 for D (6 bases each). This CDR3 contains 12 residues. Per germline, CDR1 DFQATT and CDR2 SNEGSKA (reference sequence). V lost 5 bases to trimming and J lost 7 bases, with 15 bases between them. CDR3 bases: TGCAGTGCTCTGGCTCAGGGGAGGGAGCAGTACTTC. Its protein product is CSALAQGREQYF.

The V gene is TRBV18, the J gene TRBJ2-1; weak D call: TRBD1 (5 bases). Trimming removed 2 bases at V and 15 bases at J, with 14 bases between. The germline V gene encodes CDR1 KGHSH and CDR2 LQKENI. The CDR3 runs 12 residues. DNA for the CDR3: TGTGCCAGCTCACCAGACAGCCCGTTTTGGTTCTTC. This codes for CASSPDSPFWFF.

The CDR3 here is CASSTSPDRNEQFF. The CDR3, as DNA: TGTGCCAGCAGTACCTCCCCGGACAGGAATGAGCAGTTCTTC. The rearrangement joins TRBV6-2 or TRBV6-3 to TRBJ2-1; 7 bases map to TRBD1. Germline V gene sequence: CDR1 MNHEY, CDR2 SVGEGT. This CDR3 region has 14 residues. With 5 bases clipped from V and 7 bases from J, the junction kept 8 bases outside the gene matches.

This clonotype was seen a handful of times. J is TRBJ2-1 and V is TRBV11-2; 9 bases fit TRBD2. This CDR3 has 16 residues. V shed 3 bases, J shed 4 bases, and the junction held 7 bases outside the gene matches. Germline CDR1 reads SGHAT; CDR2 reads FQNNGV. CDR3 bases: TGTGCCAGCAGCTTGTTAGCGGGAGTACGTTACAATGAGCAGTTCTTC. Its protein product is CASSLLAGVRYNEQFF.

Here the CDR3 DNA reads TGTGCCAGCAGCCAAGGGTATGCAACTAATGAAAAACTGTTTTTT. Translating it yields CASSQGYATNEKLFF. The genes are TRBV14 and TRBJ1-4; the D is unclear. The CDR3 sequence is 15 residues long. Deletions cut 1 base from V and 0 bases from J, with 6 bases between. The germline V gene encodes CDR1 SGHDN and CDR2 FVKESK.

The genes are TRBV27 and TRBJ2-2; no clear D. V was trimmed by 0 bases and J by 1 base, leaving 6 bases between them. The CDR3 runs 15 residues. Germline V gives CDR1 MNHEY, CDR2 SMNVEV (reference sequence). This chain's CDR3 is CASSLSGMNTGELFF. Here the CDR3 DNA reads TGTGCCAGCAGTTTATCAGGGATGAACACCGGGGAGCTGTTTTTT.

This clonotype has ten or more counts. The chain is built from TRBV2 and TRBJ1-4, with D possibly matching TRBD1 (6 bases). The CDR3 has 14 residues. Trimming removed 3 bases at V and 5 bases at J, with 10 bases between. The germline gives CDR1 SNHLY, CDR2 FYNNEI. The CDR3 sequence is CASSEGTRNEKLFF. The CDR3 bases are TGTGCCAGCAGTGAGGGGACAAGAAATGAAAAACTGTTTTTT.

This clonotype was seen more than once but under ten times. The chain carries TRBV10-2 and TRBJ2-1; D gene ambiguous. The CDR3 is 14 residues long. Germline-derived CDR1 and CDR2 are WSHSY and SAAADI. Trimming took off 7 bases at V and 0 bases at J, with 10 bases between the two ends. DNA of the CDR3: TGCGCCAGCACGGCGGAGCCCTCCTACAATGAGCAGTTCTTC. It translates to CASTAEPSYNEQFF.